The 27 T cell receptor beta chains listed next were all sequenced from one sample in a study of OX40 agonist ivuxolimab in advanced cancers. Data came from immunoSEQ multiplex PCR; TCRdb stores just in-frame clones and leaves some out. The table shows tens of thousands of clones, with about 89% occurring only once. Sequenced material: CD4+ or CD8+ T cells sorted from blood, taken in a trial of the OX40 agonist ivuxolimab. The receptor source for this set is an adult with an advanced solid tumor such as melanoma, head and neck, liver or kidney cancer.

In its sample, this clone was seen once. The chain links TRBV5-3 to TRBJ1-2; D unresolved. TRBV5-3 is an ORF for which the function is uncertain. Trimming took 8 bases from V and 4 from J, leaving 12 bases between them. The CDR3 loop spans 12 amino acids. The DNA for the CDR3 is TGTGCCAGCAGATTCGACACCTATGGCTACACCTTC. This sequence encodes CASRFDTYGYTF.

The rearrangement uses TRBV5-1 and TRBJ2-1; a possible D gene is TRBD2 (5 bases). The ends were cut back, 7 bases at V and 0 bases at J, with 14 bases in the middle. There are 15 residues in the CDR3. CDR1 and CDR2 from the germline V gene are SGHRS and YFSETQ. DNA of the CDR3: TGCGCCAGCGGGAGAACGCACAGCTCCTACAATGAGCAGTTCTTC. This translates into CASGRTHSSYNEQFF.

Written as DNA, the CDR3 is TGTGCCAGCAGTCCAGAGGGTTTTGAGCAGTTCTTC. This encodes CASSPEGFEQFF. This chain connects TRBV2 to TRBJ2-1; perhaps TRBD2 as D (5 bases). V gave up 5 bases and J gave up 9 bases, with 11 bases separating them. The CDR3 extends over 12 amino acids. Per the germline V gene, CDR1 is SNHLY and CDR2 is FYNNEI.

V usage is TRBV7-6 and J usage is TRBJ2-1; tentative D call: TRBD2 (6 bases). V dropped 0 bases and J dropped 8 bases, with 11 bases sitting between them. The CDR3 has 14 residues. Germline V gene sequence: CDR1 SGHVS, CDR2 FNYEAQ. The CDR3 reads CASSLALRGDEQFF. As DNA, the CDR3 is TGTGCCAGCAGCTTAGCATTGCGGGGAGATGAGCAGTTCTTC. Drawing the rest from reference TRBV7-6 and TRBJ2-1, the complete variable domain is GAGVSQSPRYKVTKRGQDVALRCDPISGHVSLYWYRQALGQGPEFLTYFNYEAQQDKSGLPNDRFSAERPEGSISTLTIQRTEQRDSAMYRCASSLALRGDEQFFGPGTRLTVL.

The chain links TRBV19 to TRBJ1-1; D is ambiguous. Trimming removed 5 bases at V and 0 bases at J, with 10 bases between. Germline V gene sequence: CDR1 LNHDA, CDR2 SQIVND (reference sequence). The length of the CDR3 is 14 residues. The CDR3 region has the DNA TGTGCCAGTAGTGGGCCGGGCCTGAACACTGAAGCTTTCTTT. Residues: CASSGPGLNTEAFF.

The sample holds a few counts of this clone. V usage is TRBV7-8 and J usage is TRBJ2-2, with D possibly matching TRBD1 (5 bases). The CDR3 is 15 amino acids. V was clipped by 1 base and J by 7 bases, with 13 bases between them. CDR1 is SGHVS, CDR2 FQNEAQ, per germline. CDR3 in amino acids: CASSLVAGLNGELFF. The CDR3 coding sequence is TGTGCCAGCAGCTTAGTCGCAGGGTTGAACGGGGAGCTGTTTTTT.

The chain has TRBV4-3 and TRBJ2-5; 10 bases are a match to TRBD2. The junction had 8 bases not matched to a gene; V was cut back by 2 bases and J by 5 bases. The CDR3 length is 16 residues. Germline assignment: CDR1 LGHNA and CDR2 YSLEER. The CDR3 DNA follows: TGCGCCAGCAGCCAATCGACTAGCGGGTGGTCCGAGACCCAGTACTTC. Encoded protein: CASSQSTSGWSETQYF.

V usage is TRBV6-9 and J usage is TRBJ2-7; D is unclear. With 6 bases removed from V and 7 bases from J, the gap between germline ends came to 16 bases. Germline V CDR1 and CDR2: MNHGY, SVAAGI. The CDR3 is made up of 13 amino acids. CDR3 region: CASSPGRRNEQYF. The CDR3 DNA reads TGTGCCAGCAGCCCAGGCCGCCGAAATGAGCAGTACTTC.

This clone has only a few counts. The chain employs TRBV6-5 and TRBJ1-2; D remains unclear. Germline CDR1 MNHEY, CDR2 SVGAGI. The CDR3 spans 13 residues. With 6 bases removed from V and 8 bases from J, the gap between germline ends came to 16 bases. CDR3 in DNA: TGTGCCAGCAGCCCTGGCCCGCCACGCGGCTACACCTTC. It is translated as CASSPGPPRGYTF.

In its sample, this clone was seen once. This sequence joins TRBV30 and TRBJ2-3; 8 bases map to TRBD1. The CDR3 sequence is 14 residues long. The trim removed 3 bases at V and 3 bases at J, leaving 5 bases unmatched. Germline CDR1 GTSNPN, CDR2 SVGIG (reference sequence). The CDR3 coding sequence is TGTGCCTGGAGCAGGGGGCAGCGGACAGATACGCAGTATTTT. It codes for CAWSRGQRTDTQYF. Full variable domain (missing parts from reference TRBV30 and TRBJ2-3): SQTIHQWPATLVQPVGSPLSLECTVEGTSNPNLYWYRQAAGRGLQLLFYSVGIGQISSEVPQNLSASRPQDRQFILSSKKLLLSDSGFYLCAWSRGQRTDTQYFGPGTRLTVL.

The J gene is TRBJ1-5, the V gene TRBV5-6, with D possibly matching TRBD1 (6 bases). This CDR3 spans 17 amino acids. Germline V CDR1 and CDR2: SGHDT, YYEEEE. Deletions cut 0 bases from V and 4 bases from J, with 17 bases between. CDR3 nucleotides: TGTGCCAGCAGCTTGGGGTATCCCTCCAGGGGTAATCAGCCCCAGCATTTT. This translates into CASSLGYPSRGNQPQHF.

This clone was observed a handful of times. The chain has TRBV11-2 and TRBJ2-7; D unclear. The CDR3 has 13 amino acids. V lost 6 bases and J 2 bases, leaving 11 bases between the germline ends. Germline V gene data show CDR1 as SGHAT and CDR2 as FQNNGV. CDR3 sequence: CASRSGVTYEQYF. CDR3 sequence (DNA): TGTGCCAGCAGATCCGGCGTTACCTACGAGCAGTACTTC.

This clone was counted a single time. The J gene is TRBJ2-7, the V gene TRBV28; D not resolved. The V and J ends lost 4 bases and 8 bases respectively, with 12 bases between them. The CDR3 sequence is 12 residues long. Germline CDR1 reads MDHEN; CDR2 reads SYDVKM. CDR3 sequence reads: CASSSRLRQQYF. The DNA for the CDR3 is TGTGCCAGCAGTTCCCGGCTTCGACAGCAGTACTTC.

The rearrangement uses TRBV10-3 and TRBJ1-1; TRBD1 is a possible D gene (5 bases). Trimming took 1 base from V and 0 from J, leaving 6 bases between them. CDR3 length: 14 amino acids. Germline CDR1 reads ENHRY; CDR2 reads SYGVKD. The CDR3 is CAISEWGLNTEAFF. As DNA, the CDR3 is TGTGCCATCAGTGAGTGGGGCTTGAACACTGAAGCTTTCTTT.

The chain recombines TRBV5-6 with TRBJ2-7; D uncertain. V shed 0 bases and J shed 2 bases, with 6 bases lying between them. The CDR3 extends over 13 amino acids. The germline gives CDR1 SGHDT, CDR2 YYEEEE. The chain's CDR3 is CASSLGPAYEQYF. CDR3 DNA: TGTGCCAGCAGCTTGGGACCGGCCTACGAGCAGTACTTC.

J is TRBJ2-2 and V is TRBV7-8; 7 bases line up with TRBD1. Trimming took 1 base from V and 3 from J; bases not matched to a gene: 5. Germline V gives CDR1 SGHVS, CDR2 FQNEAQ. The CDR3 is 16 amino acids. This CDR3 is CASSLGGGADTGELFF. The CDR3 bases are TGTGCCAGCAGCTTAGGAGGGGGCGCGGACACCGGGGAGCTGTTTTTT.

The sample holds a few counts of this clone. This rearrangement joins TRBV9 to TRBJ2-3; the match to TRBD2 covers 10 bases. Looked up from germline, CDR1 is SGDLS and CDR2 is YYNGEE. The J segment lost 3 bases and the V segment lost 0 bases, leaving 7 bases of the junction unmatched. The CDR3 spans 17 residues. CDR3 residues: CASSVARSGRVTDTQYF. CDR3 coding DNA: TGTGCCAGCAGCGTAGCGAGGAGCGGGAGGGTTACAGATACGCAGTATTTT. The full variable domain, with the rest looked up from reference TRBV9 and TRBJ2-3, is DSGVTQTPKHLITATGQRVTLRCSPRSGDLSVYWYQQSLDQGLQFLIQYYNGEERAKGNILERFSAQQFPDLHSELNLSSLELGDSALYFCASSVARSGRVTDTQYFGPGTRLTVL.

The CDR3: CASRAGTGYSYNEQFF. DNA for the CDR3: TGCGCCAGCAGGGCCGGGACAGGATATTCTTACAATGAGCAGTTCTTC. The chain is built from TRBV5-1 and TRBJ2-1; 8 bases align to TRBD1. The germline gives CDR1 SGHRS, CDR2 YFSETQ. J gave up 4 bases and V 5 bases, and 11 bases lay outside the gene matches. This CDR3 comprises 16 residues. Full variable domain (rest looked up from reference TRBV5-1 and TRBJ2-1): KAGVTQTPRYLIKTRGQQVTLSCSPISGHRSVSWYQQTPGQGLQFLFEYFSETQRNKGNFPGRFSGRQFSNSRSEMNVSTLELGDSALYLCASRAGTGYSYNEQFFGPGTRLTVL.

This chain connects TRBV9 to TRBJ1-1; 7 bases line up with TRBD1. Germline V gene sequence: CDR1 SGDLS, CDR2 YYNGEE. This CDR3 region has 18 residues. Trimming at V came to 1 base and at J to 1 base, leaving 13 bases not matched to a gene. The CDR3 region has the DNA TGTGCCAGCAGCGTAAAAAATGGGGACAGCTCGGCGAACACTGAAGCTTTCTTT. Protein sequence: CASSVKNGDSSANTEAFF.

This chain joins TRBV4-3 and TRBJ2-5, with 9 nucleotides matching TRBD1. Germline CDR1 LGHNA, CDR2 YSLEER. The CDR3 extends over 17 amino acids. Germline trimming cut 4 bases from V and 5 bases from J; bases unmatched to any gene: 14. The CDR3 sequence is CASSRAHPQGAGETQYF. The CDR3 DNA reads TGCGCCAGCAGCCGCGCCCATCCACAGGGGGCGGGGGAGACCCAGTACTTC.

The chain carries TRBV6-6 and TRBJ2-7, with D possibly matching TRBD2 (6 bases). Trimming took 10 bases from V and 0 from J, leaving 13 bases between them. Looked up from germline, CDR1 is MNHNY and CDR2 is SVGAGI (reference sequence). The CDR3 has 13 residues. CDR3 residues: CATSMGGSYEQYF. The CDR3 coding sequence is TGTGCCACCTCGATGGGGGGCTCCTACGAGCAGTACTTC.

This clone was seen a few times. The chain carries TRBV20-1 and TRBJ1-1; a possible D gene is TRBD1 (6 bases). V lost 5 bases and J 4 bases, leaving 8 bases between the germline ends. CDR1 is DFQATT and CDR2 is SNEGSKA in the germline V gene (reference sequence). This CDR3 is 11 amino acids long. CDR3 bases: TGCAGTGCTTTACAGGGCACTGAAGCTTTCTTT. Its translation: CSALQGTEAFF.

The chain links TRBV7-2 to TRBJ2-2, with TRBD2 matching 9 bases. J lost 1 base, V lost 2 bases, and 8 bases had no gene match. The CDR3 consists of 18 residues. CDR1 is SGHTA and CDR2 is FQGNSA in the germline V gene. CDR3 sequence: CASSLRGLASRNTGELFF. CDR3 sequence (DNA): TGTGCCAGCAGCTTAAGGGGACTAGCTAGCCGGAACACCGGGGAGCTGTTTTTT.

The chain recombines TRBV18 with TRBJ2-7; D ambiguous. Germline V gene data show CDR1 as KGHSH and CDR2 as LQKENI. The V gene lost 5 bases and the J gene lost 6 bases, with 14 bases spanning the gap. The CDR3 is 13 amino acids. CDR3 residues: CASSYTHGGEQYF. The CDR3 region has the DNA TGTGCCAGCTCATACACCCACGGTGGCGAGCAGTACTTC.

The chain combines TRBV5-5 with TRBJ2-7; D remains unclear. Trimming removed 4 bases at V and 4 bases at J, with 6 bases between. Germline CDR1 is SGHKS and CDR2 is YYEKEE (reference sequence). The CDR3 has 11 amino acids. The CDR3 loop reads CASSGEYEQYF. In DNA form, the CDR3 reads TGTGCCAGCAGCGGAGAATACGAGCAGTACTTC. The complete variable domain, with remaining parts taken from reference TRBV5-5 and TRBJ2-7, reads DAGVTQSPTHLIKTRGQQVTLRCSPISGHKSVSWYQQVLGQGPQFIFQYYEKEERGRGNFPDRFSARQFPNYSSELNVNALLLGDSALYLCASSGEYEQYFGPGTRLTVT.

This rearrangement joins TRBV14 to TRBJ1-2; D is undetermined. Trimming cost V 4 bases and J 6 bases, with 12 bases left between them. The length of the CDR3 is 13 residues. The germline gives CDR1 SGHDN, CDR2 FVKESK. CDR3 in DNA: TGTGCCAGCAGCCTCGCCCGGCGGGATGGCTACACCTTC. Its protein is CASSLARRDGYTF.

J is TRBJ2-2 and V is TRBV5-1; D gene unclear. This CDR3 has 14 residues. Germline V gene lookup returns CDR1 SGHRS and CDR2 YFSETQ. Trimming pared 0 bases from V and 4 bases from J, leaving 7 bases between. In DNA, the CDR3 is TGCGCCAGCAGCTTGGCCGGCGGCACCGGGGAGCTGTTTTTT. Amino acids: CASSLAGGTGELFF.